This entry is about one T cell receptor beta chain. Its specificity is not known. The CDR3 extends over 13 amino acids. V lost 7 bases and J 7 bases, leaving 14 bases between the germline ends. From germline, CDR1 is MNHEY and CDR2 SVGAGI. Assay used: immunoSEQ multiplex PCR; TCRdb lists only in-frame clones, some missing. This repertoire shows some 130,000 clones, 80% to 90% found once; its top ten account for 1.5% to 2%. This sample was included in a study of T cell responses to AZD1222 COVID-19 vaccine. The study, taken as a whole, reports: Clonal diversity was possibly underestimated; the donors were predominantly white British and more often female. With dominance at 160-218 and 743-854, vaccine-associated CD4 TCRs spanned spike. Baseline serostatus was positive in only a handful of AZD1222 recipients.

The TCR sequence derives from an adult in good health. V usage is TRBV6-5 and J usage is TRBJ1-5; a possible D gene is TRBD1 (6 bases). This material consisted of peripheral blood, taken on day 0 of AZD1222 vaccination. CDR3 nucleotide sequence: TGTGCCAGCACTAGACAGGACGTCCAGCCCCAGCATTTT. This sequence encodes CASTRQDVQPQHF.